Presented here are 5 T cell receptor beta chains from one specimen sequenced in a study of tumor-infiltrating lymphocytes in primary liver carcinoma. Co-extraction of RNA and DNA was performed on roughly 17-32 mg of unsorted bulk tissue. From 400 to 550 ng total RNA, TCR beta cDNA was generated with a primer in the constant region. Generation of the TCR beta libraries relied on three nested multiplex PCR rounds using slightly modified ARM-PCR. A C-beta reverse primer and TRBV1-TRBV30 forward primers served in each of the first two PCR rounds, at ten to eleven cycles apiece. One entry per CDR3 protein results from TCRdb running MiXCR on the multiplex PCR reads. In the table there are roughly 22,000 distinct CDR3 sequences, approximately 80% of which are singletons. Sequencing was carried out using liver tumor tissue from sampling region 2. As to subset: tumor region T2, inferior pole. These receptors were collected from a young woman with primary liver carcinoma and hepatitis B virus infection.

About this clonotype: One end of the junction fails to match germline, which may point to a read error. The CDR3 is CASIQEHLGQGGPREQYF. CDR3 DNA: TGTGCTAGCATCCAGGAACACCTAGGACAGGGTGGACCGCGCGAGCAGTACTTC. The chain employs TRBV4-2 and TRBJ2-7; 8 bases are a match to TRBD1. Germline CDR1 is LGHNA and CDR2 is YNFKEQ. The CDR3 length is 18 residues.

Ten or more counts support this clonotype. CDR3 coding DNA: TGTGCCAGCAGAAGACCCGGGACTCGTCTTTCCTACGAGCAGTACTTC. This sequence encodes CASRRPGTRLSYEQYF. This chain uses TRBV28 with TRBJ2-7; D is perhaps TRBD2 (6 bases). The V and J ends lost 6 bases and 1 base respectively, with 19 bases between them. Germline loops: CDR1 MDHEN, CDR2 SYDVKM. The CDR3 has 16 amino acids.

Concerning this clonotype: The junction departs from germline at one end; a sequencing error may be responsible. The chain combines TRBV6-1 with TRBJ1-5; 7 bases match TRBD1. CDR3 length: 16 amino acids. Germline lookup yields CDR1 MNHNS and CDR2 SASEGT. CDR3 residues: CASSEQGSVPGQPQHF. The CDR3 DNA reads TGTGCCAGCAGCGAACAGGGGAGCGTCCCCGGTCAGCCTCAGCATTTT.

To note about this clonotype: Mismatch with germline at one junction end may stem from a read error. The V call is TRBV4-3, the J call TRBJ2-1; possibly TRBD2 for D (5 bases). This CDR3 contains 16 residues. Germline V gene data show CDR1 as LGHNA and CDR2 as YSLEER. DNA for the CDR3: TGCGCCAGCAGCCAAGATACGGGAAGATCCTACAATAAGCAGTTCTTC. Residues: CASSQDTGRSYNKQFF.

This clonotype was picked up many times. This chain links TRBV9 with TRBJ2-7, with 8 positions matching TRBD1. Germline V gene lookup returns CDR1 SGDLS and CDR2 YYNGEE. V shed 4 bases and J 5 bases; nucleotides not matched to a gene: 8. The CDR3 is made up of 14 amino acids. DNA of the CDR3: TGTGCCAGCAGCCCCCAGGACAGGGTGGACGAGCAGTACTTC. It is translated as CASSPQDRVDEQYF.